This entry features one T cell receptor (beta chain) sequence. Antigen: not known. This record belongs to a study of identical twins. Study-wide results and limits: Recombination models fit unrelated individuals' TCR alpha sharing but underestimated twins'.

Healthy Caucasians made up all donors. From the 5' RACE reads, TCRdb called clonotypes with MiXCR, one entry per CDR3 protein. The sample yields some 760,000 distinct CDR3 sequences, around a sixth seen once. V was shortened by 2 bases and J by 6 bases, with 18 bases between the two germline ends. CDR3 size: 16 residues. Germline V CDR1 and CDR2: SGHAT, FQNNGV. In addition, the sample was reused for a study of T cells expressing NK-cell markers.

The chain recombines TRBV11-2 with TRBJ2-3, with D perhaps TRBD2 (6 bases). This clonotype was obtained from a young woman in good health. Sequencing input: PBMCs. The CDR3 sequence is CASSLHPGEDWDTQYF. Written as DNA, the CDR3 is TGTGCCAGCAGCTTACATCCGGGGGAGGACTGGGATACGCAGTATTTT.